These T cell receptor beta chains were read from a single sample in a study of beta chain features in type 1 diabetes. Produced via immunoSEQ multiplex PCR; TCRdb's table is partial and in-frame only. The table has 150,000 to 200,000 clones, roughly 9% seen once. The sequencing sample was made of central memory CD4+ T cells from blood. The receptors originated from a woman aged 18-30 years in good health. Each CDR3 is given with its conserved first and last residue. D genes are given only for firm matches. Only some rows state a clone size, as once, few, many or a class for expanded clones.

v_call	d_call	clone_size	j_call	cdr3_nt	cdr3_aa
TRBV7-9	TRBD2	few	TRBJ2-7	TGTGCCAGCAGCCGGGAGGGCGAGCAGTACTTC	CASSREGEQYF
TRBV7-2	NA	few	TRBJ2-1	TGTGCCAGCGGGAAACAGGTTATCTCCTACAATGAGCAGTTCTTC	CASGKQVISYNEQFF
TRBV7-2	TRBD2	NA	TRBJ2-7	TGTGCCAGCAGCTTAGGCGGGACTACTCTCTACGAGCAGTACTTC	CASSLGGTTLYEQYF
TRBV7-2	NA	NA	TRBJ1-2	TGTGCCAGCAGCTCTTCCCGGGGGGCGGGCGGCTACACCTTC	CASSSSRGAGGYTF
TRBV5-1	NA	many	TRBJ2-6	TGCGCCAGCAGCTTGGGGGAGTCTGGGGCCAACGTCCTGACTTTC	CASSLGESGANVLTF
TRBV29-1	NA	NA	TRBJ2-1	TGCAGCGCCTTCTTTACAGGGAGCTCCTACAATGAGCAGTTCTTC	CSAFFTGSSYNEQFF
TRBV7-2	NA	NA	TRBJ2-7	TGTGCCAGCAGCCCCGACCCGACAGCTTACGAGCAGTACTTC	CASSPDPTAYEQYF
TRBV5-1	NA	few	TRBJ2-7	TGCGCCAGCAGCTTGGGGGGTAGCGGTAATATCTACGAGCAGTACTTC	CASSLGGSGNIYEQYF
TRBV29-1	NA	NA	TRBJ2-1	TGCAGCGTTGATCTTGGGAGACAAGGGCAGTTCTTC	CSVDLGRQGQFF
TRBV6-6	TRBD1	few	TRBJ1-3	TGTGCCAGCAGCCAAGGGACAGCCTCTGGAAACACCATATATTTT	CASSQGTASGNTIYF
TRBV5-1	NA	once	TRBJ1-1	TGCGCCAGCAGGCCTACCGGACAGTTTGGCACTGAAGCTTTCTTT	CASRPTGQFGTEAFF
TRBV7-2	NA	few	TRBJ2-5	TGTGCCAGCAGCTTAGGGGCCCAAGAGACCCAGTACTTC	CASSLGAQETQYF
TRBV7-2	TRBD1	few	TRBJ1-1	TGTGCCAGCAGCTCCCAACGGACAGGGAAAGCTTTCTTT	CASSSQRTGKAFF
TRBV6-6	NA	few	TRBJ1-6	TGTGCCAGCAGTTTACAGGGAGAGAATAATTCACCCCTCCACTTT	CASSLQGENNSPLHF
TRBV4-3	TRBD1	few	TRBJ2-7	TGCGCCAGCAGCCCAGGGACAGCCCTGACCTACGAGCAGTACTTC	CASSPGTALTYEQYF
TRBV18	TRBD2	few	TRBJ2-3	TGTGCCAGCTCACCACCCCTCGGGCGGGGGGGTGCAGATACGCAGTATTTT	CASSPPLGRGGADTQYF
TRBV7-9	NA	NA	TRBJ1-2	TGTGCCAGCAGCGCGGGGAAAGACTATGGCTACACCTTC	CASSAGKDYGYTF
TRBV5-1	NA	few	TRBJ2-3	TGCGCCAGCAGCCAACAACTCGGCGGGTATACGCAGTATTTT	CASSQQLGGYTQYF
TRBV2	NA	NA	TRBJ2-2	TGTGCCAGCAGTCGAGGAGGAGGGAACACCGGGGAGCTGTTTTTT	CASSRGGGNTGELFF
TRBV14	NA	NA	TRBJ2-7	TGTGCCAGCAGCCAAGGGGGTCTGGGCAGGGGAAATGAGCAGTACTTC	CASSQGGLGRGNEQYF
TRBV2	NA	many	TRBJ2-6	TGTGCCAGCAGTGAATTCGGGGCTGGGGCCAACGTCCTGACTTTC	CASSEFGAGANVLTF
TRBV4-1	NA	NA	TRBJ1-5	TGCGCCAGCAGCCAAGATCGGGACACTAATCAGCCCCAGCATTTT	CASSQDRDTNQPQHF
TRBV7-2	NA	NA	TRBJ2-1	TGTGCCAGCAGCTCCCGGGGGCGGGGGTCCTACAATGAGCAGTTCTTC	CASSSRGRGSYNEQFF
TRBV30	NA	few	TRBJ1-2	TGTGCCTGGACTAAAGGACGGACTGCTAACTATGGCTACACCTTC	CAWTKGRTANYGYTF
TRBV2	NA	few	TRBJ2-4	TGTGCCAGCAGTGAAGAGGGAGTAGCCAAAAACATTCAGTACTTC	CASSEEGVAKNIQYF
TRBV5-1	NA	NA	TRBJ2-7	TGCGCCAGCAGCGAGGGACTGCTCTACGAGCAGTACTTC	CASSEGLLYEQYF
TRBV7-2	TRBD2	NA	TRBJ2-3	TGTGCCAGCAGCTTAAGGACTAGCGGGAGAGTAGATACGCAGTATTTT	CASSLRTSGRVDTQYF
TRBV14	NA	few	TRBJ1-1	TGTGCCAGCAGCCAAGAGGCGAACACTGAAGCTTTCTTT	CASSQEANTEAFF
TRBV6-5	TRBD2	few	TRBJ2-3	TGTGCCAGCAGTTATACTAGCGGGCAGGCGCAGTATTTT	CASSYTSGQAQYF
TRBV15	TRBD2	few	TRBJ2-1	TGTGCCACCAGCAGAGATAACGGTCTAGCGGGAGGGGTCAATGAGCAGTTCTTC	CATSRDNGLAGGVNEQFF
TRBV7-2	TRBD1	few	TRBJ1-1	TGTGCCAGCGGACCGGGACAGGGGTCCATGAACACTGAAGCTTTCTTT	CASGPGQGSMNTEAFF
TRBV7-2	TRBD2	NA	TRBJ2-1	TGTGCCAGCAGCTTAGGTCTAGCGGGGAACAATGAGCAGTTCTTC	CASSLGLAGNNEQFF
TRBV5-1	NA	few	TRBJ2-7	TGCGCCAGCAGCCGGGACTTCCCCGACGAGCAGTACTTC	CASSRDFPDEQYF
TRBV5-1	TRBD1	few	TRBJ2-7	TGCGCCAGCAGCCTCGACAGGGTAAGGGGCTACGAGCAGTACTTC	CASSLDRVRGYEQYF
TRBV9	NA	few	TRBJ1-3	TGTGCCAGCAGCGTAGCTGGGGGGGCGAACACCATATATTTT	CASSVAGGANTIYF
TRBV4-1	TRBD1	NA	TRBJ1-2	TGCGCCAGCAGCCAACCGGGACAGCCGGACTATGGCTACACCTTC	CASSQPGQPDYGYTF
TRBV7-9	TRBD2	few	TRBJ2-7	TGTGCCAGCAGCTTACACGGGGAGCGGGGAGACGAGCAGTACTTC	CASSLHGERGDEQYF
TRBV15	NA	NA	TRBJ1-4	TGTGCCACCAGCGGCGGATCCCTGGCTAGTGAAAAACTGTTTTTT	CATSGGSLASEKLFF
TRBV6-5	TRBD2	few	TRBJ2-1	TGTGCCAGCAGTTACTCGACTAGCGCCAATGAGCAGTTCTTC	CASSYSTSANEQFF
TRBV5-1	TRBD2	few	TRBJ2-3	TGCGCCAGCAGCTTTCGACCGACTAGCGGGGGCACAGATACGCAGTATTTT	CASSFRPTSGGTDTQYF
TRBV4-2	NA	NA	TRBJ1-1	TGTGCCAGCAGCCAAGGAGTTTCCGAAAACACTGAAGCTTTCTTT	CASSQGVSENTEAFF
TRBV5-1	NA	few	TRBJ1-1	TGCGCCAGCAGCTTGCAGGGGAGGAACACTGAAGCTTTCTTT	CASSLQGRNTEAFF
TRBV11-2	TRBD2	few	TRBJ2-1	TGTGCCAGCAGCTTAGAATTAGCGGGGGTTAGCGAGCAGTTCTTC	CASSLELAGVSEQFF
TRBV30	TRBD1	few	TRBJ2-6	TGTGCCTGGAGTGTCGACCCGAACAGGGGCTCTGGGGCCAACGTCCTGACTTTC	CAWSVDPNRGSGANVLTF
TRBV29-1	NA	few	TRBJ1-2	TGCAGCGTCGTACCGTGGGGGGGGCGTTTTGGCTACACCTTC	CSVVPWGGRFGYTF
TRBV18	NA	few	TRBJ1-4	TGTGCCAGCTCACCACGGACAGCAACTAATGAAAAACTGTTTTTT	CASSPRTATNEKLFF
TRBV10-3	TRBD1	few	TRBJ2-7	TGTGCCATCAGTGACTCGACAGGGGGCTACGAGCAGTACTTC	CAISDSTGGYEQYF
TRBV6-5	NA	few	TRBJ1-6	TGTGCCAGCAGTCGGACAGACTATAATTCACCCCTCCACTTT	CASSRTDYNSPLHF
TRBV7-3	NA	many	TRBJ2-2	TGTGCCAGCAGCTTAGACGAGGACGGGGAGCTGTTTTTT	CASSLDEDGELFF